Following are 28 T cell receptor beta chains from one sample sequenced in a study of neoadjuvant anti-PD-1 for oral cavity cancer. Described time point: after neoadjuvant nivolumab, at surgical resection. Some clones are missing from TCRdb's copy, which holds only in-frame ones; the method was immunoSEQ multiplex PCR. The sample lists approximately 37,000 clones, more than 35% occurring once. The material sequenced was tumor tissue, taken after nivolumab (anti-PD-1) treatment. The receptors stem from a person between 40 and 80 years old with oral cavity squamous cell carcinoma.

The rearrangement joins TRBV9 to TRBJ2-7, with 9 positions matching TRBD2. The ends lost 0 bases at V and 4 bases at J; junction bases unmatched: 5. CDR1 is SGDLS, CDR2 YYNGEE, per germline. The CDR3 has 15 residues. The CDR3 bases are TGTGCCAGCAGCGTAGGGCCTAGCGGGGTGTACGAGCAGTACTTC. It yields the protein CASSVGPSGVYEQYF. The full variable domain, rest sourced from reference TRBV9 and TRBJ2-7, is DSGVTQTPKHLITATGQRVTLRCSPRSGDLSVYWYQQSLDQGLQFLIQYYNGEERAKGNILERFSAQQFPDLHSELNLSSLELGDSALYFCASSVGPSGVYEQYFGPGTRLTVT.

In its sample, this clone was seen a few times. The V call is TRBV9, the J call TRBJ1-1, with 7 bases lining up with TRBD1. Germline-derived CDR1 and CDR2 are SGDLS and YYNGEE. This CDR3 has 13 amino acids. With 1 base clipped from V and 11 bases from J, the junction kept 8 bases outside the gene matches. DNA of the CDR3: TGTGCCAGCAGCGTAACCTGGACAGGCCGGGCTTTCTTT. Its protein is CASSVTWTGRAFF.

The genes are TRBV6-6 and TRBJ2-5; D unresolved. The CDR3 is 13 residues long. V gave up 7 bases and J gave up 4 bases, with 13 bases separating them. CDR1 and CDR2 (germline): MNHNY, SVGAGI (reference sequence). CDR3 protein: CASTADPLETQYF. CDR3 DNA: TGTGCCAGCACTGCGGACCCGCTAGAGACCCAGTACTTC.

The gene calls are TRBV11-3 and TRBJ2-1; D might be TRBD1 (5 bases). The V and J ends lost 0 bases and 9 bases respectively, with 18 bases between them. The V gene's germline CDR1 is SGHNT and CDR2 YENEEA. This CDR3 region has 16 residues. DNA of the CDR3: TGTGCCAGCAGCTTAGATAGGGCAGGGTCAAACGGTGAGCAGTTCTTC. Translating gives CASSLDRAGSNGEQFF.

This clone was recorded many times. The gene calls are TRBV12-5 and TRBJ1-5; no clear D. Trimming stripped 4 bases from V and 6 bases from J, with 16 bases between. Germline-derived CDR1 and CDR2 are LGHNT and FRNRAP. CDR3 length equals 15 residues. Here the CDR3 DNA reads TGTGCTAGTGGTTCCTCCTTAAAAATCGGTCAGCCCCAGCATTTT. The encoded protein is CASGSSLKIGQPQHF.

The CDR3 loop is CASSPGTPSASPLHF. The CDR3 DNA reads TGTGCCAGCTCACCCGGGACACCGTCCGCTTCACCCCTCCACTTT. The chain combines TRBV18 with TRBJ1-6; D perhaps matches TRBD1 (6 bases). This CDR3 region has 15 residues. Germline assignment: CDR1 KGHSH and CDR2 LQKENI. Trimming removed 3 bases from V and 9 bases from J, with 15 bases in between.

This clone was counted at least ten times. CDR3 loop: CASSRTYTEETQYF. The CDR3 region has the DNA TGTGCCAGCAGCCGTACTTATACAGAAGAGACCCAGTACTTC. This chain uses TRBV7-8 with TRBJ2-5; D is uncertain. This CDR3 is 14 amino acids long. V lost 5 bases, J lost 3 bases, and 13 bases lay in between. CDR1 is SGHVS and CDR2 is FQNEAQ in the germline V gene. The full variable domain, its missing parts supplied by reference TRBV7-8 and TRBJ2-5, is GAGVSQSPRYKVAKRGQDVALRCDPISGHVSLFWYQQALGQGPEFLTYFQNEAQLDKSGLPSDRFFAERPEGSVSTLKIQRTQQEDSAVYLCASSRTYTEETQYFGPGTRLLVL.

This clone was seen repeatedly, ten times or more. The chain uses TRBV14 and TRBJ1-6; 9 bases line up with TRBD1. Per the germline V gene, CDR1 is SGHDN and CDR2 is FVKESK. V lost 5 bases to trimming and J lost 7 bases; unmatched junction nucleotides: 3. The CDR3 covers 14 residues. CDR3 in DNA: TGTGCCAGCAGCATCGACAGGGGGAATTCACCCCTCCACTTT. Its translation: CASSIDRGNSPLHF.

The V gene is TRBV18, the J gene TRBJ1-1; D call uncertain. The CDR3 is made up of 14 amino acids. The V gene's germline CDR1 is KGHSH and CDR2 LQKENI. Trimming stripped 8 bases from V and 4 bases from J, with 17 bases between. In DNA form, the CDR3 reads TGTGCCAGCGTCTCCTCTGGGTCGGGCACTGAAGCTTTCTTT. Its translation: CASVSSGSGTEAFF.

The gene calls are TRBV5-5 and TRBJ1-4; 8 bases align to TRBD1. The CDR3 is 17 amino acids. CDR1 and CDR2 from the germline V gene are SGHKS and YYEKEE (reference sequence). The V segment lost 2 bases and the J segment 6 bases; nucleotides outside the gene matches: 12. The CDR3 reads CASSLYTSGGWDEKLFF. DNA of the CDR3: TGTGCCAGCAGCTTATATACGTCAGGGGGCTGGGATGAAAAACTGTTTTTT. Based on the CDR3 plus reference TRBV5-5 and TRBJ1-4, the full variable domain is DAGVTQSPTHLIKTRGQQVTLRCSPISGHKSVSWYQQVLGQGPQFIFQYYEKEERGRGNFPDRFSARQFPNYSSELNVNALLLGDSALYLCASSLYTSGGWDEKLFFGSGTQLSVL.

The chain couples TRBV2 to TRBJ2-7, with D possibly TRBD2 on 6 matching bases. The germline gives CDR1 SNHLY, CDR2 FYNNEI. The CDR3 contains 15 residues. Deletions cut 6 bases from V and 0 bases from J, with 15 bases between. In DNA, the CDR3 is TGTGCCAGCAGGGAGGGGTCTGTCCCCTCCTACGAGCAGTACTTC. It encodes CASREGSVPSYEQYF.

The CDR3 DNA reads TGCGCCAGCAGCTTGGCCGAGAATCAGCCCCAGCATTTT. Its translation: CASSLAENQPQHF. The V gene is TRBV5-1, the J gene TRBJ1-5; no clear D. The CDR3 is made up of 13 amino acids. Germline V lookup: CDR1 SGHRS, CDR2 YFSETQ. Trimming pared 0 bases from V and 4 bases from J, leaving 5 bases between.

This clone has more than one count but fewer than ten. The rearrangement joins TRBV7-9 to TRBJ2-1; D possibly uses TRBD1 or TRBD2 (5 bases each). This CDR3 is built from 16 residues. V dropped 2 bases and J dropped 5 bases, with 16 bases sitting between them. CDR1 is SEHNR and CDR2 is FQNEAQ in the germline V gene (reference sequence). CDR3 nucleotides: TGTGCCAGCAGCTTAAGGAAGTTTGGGACCAACAATGAGCAGTTCTTC. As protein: CASSLRKFGTNNEQFF.

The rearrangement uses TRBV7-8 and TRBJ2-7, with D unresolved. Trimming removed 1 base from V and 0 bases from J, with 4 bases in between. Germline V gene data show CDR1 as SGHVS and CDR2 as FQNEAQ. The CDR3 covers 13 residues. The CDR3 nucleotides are TGTGCCAGCAGCTTAGGACACTCCTACGAGCAGTACTTC. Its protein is CASSLGHSYEQYF. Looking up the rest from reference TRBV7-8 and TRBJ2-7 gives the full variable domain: GAGVSQSPRYKVAKRGQDVALRCDPISGHVSLFWYQQALGQGPEFLTYFQNEAQLDKSGLPSDRFFAERPEGSVSTLKIQRTQQEDSAVYLCASSLGHSYEQYFGPGTRLTVT.

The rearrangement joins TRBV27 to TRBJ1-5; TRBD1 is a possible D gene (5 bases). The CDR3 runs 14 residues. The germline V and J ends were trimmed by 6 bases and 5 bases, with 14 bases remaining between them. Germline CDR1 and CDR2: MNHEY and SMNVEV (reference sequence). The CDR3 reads CASSPLGGYQPQHF. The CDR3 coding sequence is TGTGCCAGCAGCCCTTTGGGGGGTTATCAGCCCCAGCATTTT.

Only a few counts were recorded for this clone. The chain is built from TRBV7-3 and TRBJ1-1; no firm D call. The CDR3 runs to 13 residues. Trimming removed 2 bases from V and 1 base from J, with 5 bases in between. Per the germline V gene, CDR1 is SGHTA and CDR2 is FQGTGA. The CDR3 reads CASSLWGNTEAFF. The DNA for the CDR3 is TGTGCCAGCAGCTTATGGGGGAACACTGAAGCTTTCTTT. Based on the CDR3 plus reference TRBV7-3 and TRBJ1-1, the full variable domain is GAGVSQTPSNKVTEKGKYVELRCDPISGHTALYWYRQSLGQGPEFLIYFQGTGAADDSGLPNDRFFAVRPEGSVSTLKIQRTERGDSAVYLCASSLWGNTEAFFGQGTRLTVV.

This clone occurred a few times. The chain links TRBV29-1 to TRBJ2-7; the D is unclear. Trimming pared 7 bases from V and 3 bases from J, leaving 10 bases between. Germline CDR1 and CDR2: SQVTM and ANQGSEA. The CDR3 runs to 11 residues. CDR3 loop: CSADTNYEQYF. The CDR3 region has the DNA TGCAGCGCCGACACTAACTACGAGCAGTACTTC.

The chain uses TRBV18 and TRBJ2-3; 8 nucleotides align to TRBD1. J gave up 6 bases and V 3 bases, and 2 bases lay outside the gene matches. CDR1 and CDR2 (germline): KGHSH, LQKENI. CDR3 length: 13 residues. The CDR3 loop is CASSPTGADTQYF. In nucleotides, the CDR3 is TGTGCCAGCTCACCGACAGGGGCGGATACGCAGTATTTT.

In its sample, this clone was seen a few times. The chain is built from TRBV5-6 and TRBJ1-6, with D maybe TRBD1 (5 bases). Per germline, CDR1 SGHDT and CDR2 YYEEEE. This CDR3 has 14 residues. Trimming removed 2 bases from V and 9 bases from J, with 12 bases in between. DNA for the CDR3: TGTGCCAGCAGCTTTCCGTCGGACACTTCACCCCTCCACTTT. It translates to CASSFPSDTSPLHF.

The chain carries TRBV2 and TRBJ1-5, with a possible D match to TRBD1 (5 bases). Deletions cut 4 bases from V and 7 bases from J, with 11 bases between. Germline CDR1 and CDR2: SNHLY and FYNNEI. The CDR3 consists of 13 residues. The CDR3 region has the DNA TGTGCCAGCAGTGGGACAACACAACAGCCCCAGCATTTT. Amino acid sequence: CASSGTTQQPQHF. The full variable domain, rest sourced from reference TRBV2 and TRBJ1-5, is EPEVTQTPSHQVTQMGQEVILRCVPISNHLYFYWYRQILGQKVEFLVSFYNNEISEKSEIFDDQFSVERPDGSNFTLKIRSTKLEDSAMYFCASSGTTQQPQHFGDGTRLSIL.

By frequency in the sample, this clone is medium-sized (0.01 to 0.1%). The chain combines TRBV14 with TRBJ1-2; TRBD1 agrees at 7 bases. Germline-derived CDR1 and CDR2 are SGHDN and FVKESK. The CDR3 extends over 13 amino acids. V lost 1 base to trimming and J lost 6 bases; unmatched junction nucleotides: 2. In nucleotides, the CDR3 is TGTGCCAGCAGCCAAGCAAGGGGGCATGGCTACACCTTC. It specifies CASSQARGHGYTF. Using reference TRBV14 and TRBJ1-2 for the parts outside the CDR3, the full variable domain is EAGVTQFPSHSVIEKGQTVTLRCDPISGHDNLYWYRRVMGKEIKFLLHFVKESKQDESGMPNNRFLAERTGGTYSTLKVQPAELEDSGVYFCASSQARGHGYTFGSGTRLTVV.

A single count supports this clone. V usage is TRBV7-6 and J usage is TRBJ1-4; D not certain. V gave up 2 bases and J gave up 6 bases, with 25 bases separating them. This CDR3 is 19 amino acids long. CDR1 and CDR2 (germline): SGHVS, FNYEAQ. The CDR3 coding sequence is TGTGCCAGCAGCTTAAGAACCCTGTCACGATTGAGGGTCGATGAAAAACTGTTTTTT. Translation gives CASSLRTLSRLRVDEKLFF.

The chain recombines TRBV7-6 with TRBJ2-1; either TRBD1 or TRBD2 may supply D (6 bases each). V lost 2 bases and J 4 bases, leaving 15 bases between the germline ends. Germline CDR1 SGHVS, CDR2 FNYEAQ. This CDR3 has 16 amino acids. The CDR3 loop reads CASSLTPRRGYNEQFF. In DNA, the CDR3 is TGTGCCAGCAGCTTAACTCCTCGGAGGGGGTACAATGAGCAGTTCTTC.

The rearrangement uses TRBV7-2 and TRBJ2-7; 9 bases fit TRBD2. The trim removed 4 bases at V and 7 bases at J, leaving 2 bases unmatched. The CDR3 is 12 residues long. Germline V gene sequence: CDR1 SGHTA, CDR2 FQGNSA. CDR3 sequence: CASSSGLAEQYF. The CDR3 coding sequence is TGTGCCAGCAGCTCCGGACTAGCGGAGCAGTACTTC.

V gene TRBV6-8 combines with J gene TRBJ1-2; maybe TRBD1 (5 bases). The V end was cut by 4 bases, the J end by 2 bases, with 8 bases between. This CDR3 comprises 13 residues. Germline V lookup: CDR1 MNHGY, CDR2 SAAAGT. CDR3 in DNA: TGTGCCAGCAGTTGGGGACGGAACTATGGCTACACCTTC. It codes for CASSWGRNYGYTF.

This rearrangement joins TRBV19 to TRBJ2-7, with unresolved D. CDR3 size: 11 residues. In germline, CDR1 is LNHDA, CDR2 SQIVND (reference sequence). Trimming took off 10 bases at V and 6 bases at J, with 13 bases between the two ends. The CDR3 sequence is CATSTGIEQYF. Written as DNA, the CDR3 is TGTGCCACCTCGACGGGTATCGAGCAGTACTTC.

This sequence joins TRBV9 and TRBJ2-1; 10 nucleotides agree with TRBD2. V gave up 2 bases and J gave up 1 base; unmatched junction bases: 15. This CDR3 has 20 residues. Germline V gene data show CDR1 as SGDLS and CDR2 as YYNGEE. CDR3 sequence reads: CASSVAGGSGRAGSYNEQFF. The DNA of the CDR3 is TGTGCCAGCAGCGTGGCGGGTGGAAGCGGGAGGGCCGGATCCTACAATGAGCAGTTCTTC.

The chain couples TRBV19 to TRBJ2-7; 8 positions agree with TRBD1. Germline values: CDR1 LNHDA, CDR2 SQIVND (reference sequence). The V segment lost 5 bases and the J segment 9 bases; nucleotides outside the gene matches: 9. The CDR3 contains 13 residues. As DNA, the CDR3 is TGTGCCAGTAGTGTCCAGGGGGCCGGGGGGCAGTACTTC. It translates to CASSVQGAGGQYF.